This T cell receptor beta chain is from a study of OX40 agonist ivuxolimab in advanced cancers. The CDR3 totals 13 residues. The V gene's germline CDR1 is GTSNPN and CDR2 SVGIG (reference sequence). V lost 0 bases and J lost 3, with 7 bases in between. Sequencing was performed with immunoSEQ multiplex PCR; in TCRdb, only in-frame clones are kept and a portion is missing. The data show approximately 89,000 clones, roughly 91% seen once. The V and J genes are TRBV30 and TRBJ2-3; D gene ambiguous. This sequence originates from an adult with an advanced solid tumor such as melanoma, head and neck, liver or kidney cancer. This sample comprised CD4+ or CD8+ T cells sorted from blood, obtained in a trial of the OX40 agonist ivuxolimab. The CDR3 region has the DNA TGTGCCTGGAGTGTCGGGCTTACAGATACGCAGTATTTT. As protein: CAWSVGLTDTQYF.